The clone carrying this TCR beta chain was seen at least ten times. Its cognate antigen is unknown. Amplified TCR beta CDR3 regions derived from RNA transcripts. First-round RT-PCR with HTBI primers amplified the TCR CDR3 region. TCRdb re-analysed the multiplex PCR reads in MiXCR, keeping a single row per CDR3 protein. The sample records about 640,000 distinct CDR3 sequences, 20% to 25% being singletons. Lactation, pregnancy, other autoimmune disease or uncontrolled infection excluded patients. Used for diagnoses were clinical symptoms, serum thyroxine and TRAb, thyroid ultrasound and orbital computed tomography. PBMCs were obtained from 9.5 to 10 ml fresh peripheral blood. This sample is drawn from a study of T cells in Graves' hyperthyroidism and ophthalmopathy. General study findings and limits: The model anticipated ophthalmopathy a median about six months pre-onset.

Germline CDR1 and CDR2: SNHLY and FYNNEI. V was shortened by 10 bases and J by 0 bases, with 18 bases between the two germline ends. The length of the CDR3 is 15 residues. This rearrangement joins TRBV2 to TRBJ2-5; no clear D gene. This clonotype was sampled from a man aged 30 to 45 with Graves' ophthalmopathy. Sequencing input: blood. CDR3 coding DNA: TGTGCCATCGCCCGGGTCAGGACCAACCAAGAGACCCAGTACTTC. It codes for CAIARVRTNQETQYF.